Each of the 12 T cell receptor beta chains below was sequenced from the same sample in a study of cytomegalovirus exposure and HLA in healthy donors. The PCR had 60 Vbeta and 13 Jbeta primers. Using immunoSEQ multiplex PCR, the repertoire was profiled, and TCRdb retains in-frame clones only, with some absent. The sample gives about 88,000 clones, 69% of which show up once; approximately 2.9% is in the top ten. Material: PBMCs. Source of these receptors: a man between 50 and 59 years old in good health and CMV-seronegative.

This chain uses TRBV6-6 with TRBJ2-5, with 10 bases that match TRBD2. This CDR3 is 15 amino acids long. V gave up 7 bases and J gave up 5 bases; unmatched junction bases: 10. Per germline, CDR1 MNHNY and CDR2 SVGAGI (reference sequence). The CDR3 region is CASNPGSGRFETQYF. In nucleotides, the CDR3 is TGTGCCAGCAACCCGGGTAGCGGGAGGTTCGAGACCCAGTACTTC.

This clone showed up just a few times. J is TRBJ2-3 and V is TRBV28; 7 bases fit TRBD2. Trimming cost V 10 bases and J 7 bases; bases outside gene matches: 14. The CDR3 is made up of 14 amino acids. Germline CDR1 and CDR2: MDHEN and SYDVKM. CDR3 amino acids: CATGGGTGTNTQYF. CDR3 nucleotides: TGTGCCACCGGCGGGGGAACAGGCACGAATACGCAGTATTTT.

This clone was found a few times. The chain joins TRBV6-5 to TRBJ2-7; TRBD1 aligns across 8 bases. Germline values: CDR1 MNHEY, CDR2 SVGAGI. The CDR3 spans 14 residues. V dropped 6 bases and J dropped 2; count of bases not matched to a gene: 6. Written as DNA, the CDR3 is TGTGCCAGCAGCAGGACAGGGCTCCCCTACGAGCAGTACTTC. Its protein product is CASSRTGLPYEQYF.

The chain is built from TRBV11-3 and TRBJ2-1; D is possibly TRBD2 (8 bases). Trimming cost V 0 bases and J 11 bases, with 17 bases left between them. The V gene's germline CDR1 is SGHNT and CDR2 YENEEA. The CDR3 totals 15 residues. The CDR3: CASSLDRGGGGKQFF. As DNA, the CDR3 is TGTGCCAGCAGCTTAGATAGAGGGGGCGGGGGGAAGCAGTTCTTC.

CDR3 sequence (DNA): TGTGCCAGCAGCTTAGGACTAGCGTCCTCCTACGAGCAGTACGTC. Encoded protein: CASSLGLASSYEQYV. This sequence joins TRBV7-2 and TRBJ2-7, with 8 bases matching TRBD2. Germline V lookup: CDR1 SGHTA, CDR2 FQGNSA. V lost 1 base and J lost 0; bases outside the gene matches: 2. The CDR3 has 15 amino acids.

This clone was observed a few times. The chain links TRBV4-3 to TRBJ2-7; D not resolved. The CDR3 is made up of 13 amino acids. Germline assignment: CDR1 LGHNA and CDR2 YSLEER. Trimming stripped 4 bases from V and 3 bases from J, with 10 bases between. CDR3 bases: TGCGCCAGCAGCCTTGACTTAAACTACGAGCAGTACGTC. Its protein product is CASSLDLNYEQYV.

J is TRBJ2-5 and V is TRBV11-3; D ambiguous. Germline V gives CDR1 SGHNT, CDR2 YENEEA. The CDR3 length is 13 residues. The ends were cut back, 1 base at V and 5 bases at J, with 8 bases in the middle. The DNA of the CDR3 is TGTGCCAGCAGCTTAGGCCCCCGGGAGACCCAGTACTTC. The encoded protein is CASSLGPRETQYF.

The chain links TRBV5-1 to TRBJ1-5; 7 positions agree with TRBD1. Germline values: CDR1 SGHRS, CDR2 YFSETQ. This CDR3 is built from 15 residues. V dropped 4 bases and J dropped 3; count of bases not matched to a gene: 7. The CDR3 sequence: CASSLGTAINQPQHF. The CDR3 DNA reads TGCGCCAGCAGCCTTGGGACAGCCATCAATCAGCCCCAGCATTTT. Combining the CDR3 with reference TRBV5-1 and TRBJ1-5 gives the whole variable domain KAGVTQTPRYLIKTRGQQVTLSCSPISGHRSVSWYQQTPGQGLQFLFEYFSETQRNKGNFPGRFSGRQFSNSRSEMNVSTLELGDSALYLCASSLGTAINQPQHFGDGTRLSIL.

The V call is TRBV28, the J call TRBJ2-5, with D perhaps matching TRBD2 (6 bases). Germline V gene sequence: CDR1 MDHEN, CDR2 SYDVKM. V was trimmed by 2 bases and J by 2 bases, leaving 12 bases between them. The CDR3 totals 15 residues. CDR3 nucleotides: TGTGCCAGCAGTTTAGGGGCGGGGCGACAAGAGACCCAGTACTTC. It specifies CASSLGAGRQETQYF.

This clone was counted between two and nine times. The chain carries TRBV5-1 and TRBJ1-1; D gene ambiguous. Trimming took 0 bases from V and 4 from J, leaving 10 bases between them. The germline V gene encodes CDR1 SGHRS and CDR2 YFSETQ. This CDR3 has 14 residues. The CDR3 loop is CASSLEGGSTEAFF. The CDR3 DNA is TGCGCCAGCAGCTTGGAGGGCGGGAGCACTGAAGCTTTCTTT.

The chain combines TRBV29-1 with TRBJ2-7; a possible D gene is TRBD1 (8 bases). V gave up 3 bases and J gave up 5 bases, with 20 bases separating them. The CDR3 has 15 amino acids. CDR1 is SQVTM, CDR2 ANQGSEA, per germline. The CDR3 region is CSVDGGTGPWDEQYF. In DNA, the CDR3 is TGCAGCGTTGACGGGGGGACAGGCCCTTGGGACGAGCAGTACTTC.

As regards this clone: At one end the junction does not follow the germline gene, possibly because of a read error. The chain uses TRBV7-7 and TRBJ1-4; D ambiguous. This CDR3 is built from 15 residues. Germline CDR1 SSHAT, CDR2 FNYEAQ (reference sequence). The CDR3 spells CASSLGTATNEKLFF. CDR3 coding DNA: TGTGCTAGCAGCTTAGGTACAGCAACTAATGAAAAACTGTTTTTT.